This entry lists 10 T cell receptor beta chains sequenced from one sample in a study of T-cell reconstitution after alpha-beta-depleted transplantation in children. A TCRbeta library incorporating unique molecular identifiers was prepared. TCRdb recomputed calls from the PCR reads with MiXCR, one row per CDR3 protein. This sample carries about 20,000 distinct CDR3 sequences, 9.5% to 13% of them seen once, and the ten largest clones take around a quarter. The sample consisted of PBMCs from the stem cell graft donor, taken from the stem cell graft. These receptors originate from a human donor who donated a stem cell graft to a child with chronic granulomatous disease.

The table lists this clonotype with many counts. This rearrangement joins TRBV5-1 to TRBJ2-5, with D tentatively TRBD1 (6 bases). CDR1 SGHRS and CDR2 YFSETQ come from the germline V gene. The CDR3 runs 14 residues. Trimming removed 0 bases from V and 4 bases from J, with 10 bases in between. CDR3 sequence: CASSLVARGETQYF. The CDR3 DNA reads TGCGCCAGCAGCTTGGTAGCCAGGGGAGAGACCCAGTACTTC.

By share, this clonotype ranks as medium-sized. J is TRBJ2-1 and V is TRBV29-1; 7 bases fit TRBD1. This CDR3 is built from 15 residues. Germline V CDR1 and CDR2: SQVTM, ANQGSEA. Trimming took 7 bases from V and 5 from J; bases not matched to a gene: 14. CDR3: CSGNLWDSFNNEQFF. As DNA, the CDR3 is TGCAGCGGGAACCTCTGGGACAGTTTTAACAATGAGCAGTTCTTC.

This clonotype was observed at least ten times. The V gene is TRBV20-1, the J gene TRBJ1-2; 10 nucleotides match TRBD1. The CDR3 is made up of 15 amino acids. The trim removed 3 bases at V and 0 bases at J, leaving 4 bases unmatched. Germline loops: CDR1 DFQATT, CDR2 SNEGSKA (reference sequence). Here the CDR3 DNA reads TGCAGTGCTAGGGGAGGACAGGGGGCTAACTATGGCTACACCTTC. It translates to CSARGGQGANYGYTF.

This clonotype was counted ten times or more. The gene calls are TRBV5-1 and TRBJ1-4; a possible D gene is TRBD1 (5 bases). Germline CDR1 SGHRS, CDR2 YFSETQ. The CDR3 has 14 residues. V lost 4 bases and J 0 bases, leaving 7 bases between the germline ends. The CDR3 nucleotides read TGCGCCAGCAGCGACAGAACAACTAATGAAAAACTGTTTTTT. Protein: CASSDRTTNEKLFF. The full variable domain, its missing parts supplied by reference TRBV5-1 and TRBJ1-4, is KAGVTQTPRYLIKTRGQQVTLSCSPISGHRSVSWYQQTPGQGLQFLFEYFSETQRNKGNFPGRFSGRQFSNSRSEMNVSTLELGDSALYLCASSDRTTNEKLFFGSGTQLSVL.

This chain joins TRBV6-2 or TRBV6-3 and TRBJ2-1; D is ambiguous. CDR3 size: 13 residues. Per germline, CDR1 MNHEY and CDR2 SVGEGT. V lost 8 bases and J lost 8, with 16 bases in between. The CDR3 coding sequence is TGTGCCAGCCGACCGGGTTGGAGCTATGAGCAGTTCTTC. Residues: CASRPGWSYEQFF.

This clonotype occurred many times. The chain uses TRBV10-3 and TRBJ2-5; TRBD2 might be the D (7 bases). The germline V gene has CDR1 ENHRY and CDR2 SYGVKD. Trimming shortened V by 5 bases and J by 6 bases, and 16 bases separated the two germline ends. This CDR3 is built from 14 residues. For the CDR3, the DNA is TGTGCCATCAGTACGGGGGGCCCCGAACAGACCCAGTACTTC. Its translation: CAISTGGPEQTQYF.

This clonotype was seen many times. The genes are TRBV5-1 and TRBJ2-3; 7 nucleotides align to TRBD2. The ends lost 3 bases at V and 2 bases at J; junction bases unmatched: 6. CDR1 and CDR2 from the germline V gene are SGHRS and YFSETQ. The CDR3 has 15 amino acids. In nucleotides, the CDR3 is TGCGCCAGCAGCTACTCTAGCGGACCCACAGATACGCAGTATTTT. As protein: CASSYSSGPTDTQYF.

At least ten counts were recorded for this clonotype. The V call is TRBV9, the J call TRBJ1-6, with D hard to call. V was clipped by 0 bases and J by 6 bases, with 13 bases between them. This CDR3 has 16 amino acids. Germline V gene sequence: CDR1 SGDLS, CDR2 YYNGEE. The CDR3 bases are TGTGCCAGCAGCGTAGATAGGATAATGGGTAATTCACCCCTCCACTTT. Amino acid sequence: CASSVDRIMGNSPLHF.

The sample holds many counts of this clonotype. The rearrangement uses TRBV28 and TRBJ2-5; D not certain. Germline lookup yields CDR1 MDHEN and CDR2 SYDVKM. V was cut by 4 bases and J by 4 bases, with 7 bases left in between. This CDR3 contains 12 residues. Written as DNA, the CDR3 is TGTGCCAGCAGTTCACGAAGAGAGACCCAGTACTTC. This translates into CASSSRRETQYF.

In this sample, this clonotype is medium-sized (0.01 to 0.1%). The genes are TRBV5-1 and TRBJ2-7; D remains unclear. Germline V gives CDR1 SGHRS, CDR2 YFSETQ. Trimming pared 4 bases from V and 0 bases from J, leaving 5 bases between. The CDR3 is 12 residues long. CDR3 DNA: TGCGCCAGCAGCGATAACTCCTACGAGCAGTACTTC. This gives the protein CASSDNSYEQYF.